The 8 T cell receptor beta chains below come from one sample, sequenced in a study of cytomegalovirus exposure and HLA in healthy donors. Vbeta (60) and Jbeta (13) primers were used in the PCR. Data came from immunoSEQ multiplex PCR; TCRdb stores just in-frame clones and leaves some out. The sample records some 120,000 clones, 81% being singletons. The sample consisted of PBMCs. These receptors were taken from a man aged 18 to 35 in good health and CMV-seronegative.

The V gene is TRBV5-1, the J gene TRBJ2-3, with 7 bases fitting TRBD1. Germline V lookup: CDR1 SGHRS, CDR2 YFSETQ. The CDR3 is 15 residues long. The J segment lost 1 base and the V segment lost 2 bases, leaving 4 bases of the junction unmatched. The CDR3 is CASSLDRARTDTQYF. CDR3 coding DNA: TGCGCCAGCAGCTTAGACAGGGCCCGCACAGATACGCAGTATTTT.

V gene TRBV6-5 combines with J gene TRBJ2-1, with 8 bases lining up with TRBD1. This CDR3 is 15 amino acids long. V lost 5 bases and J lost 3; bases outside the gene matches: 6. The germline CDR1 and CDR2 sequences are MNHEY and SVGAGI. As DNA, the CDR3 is TGTGCCAGCAGTAGACCAGGGGGCCGCTACAATGAGCAGTTCTTC. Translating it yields CASSRPGGRYNEQFF.

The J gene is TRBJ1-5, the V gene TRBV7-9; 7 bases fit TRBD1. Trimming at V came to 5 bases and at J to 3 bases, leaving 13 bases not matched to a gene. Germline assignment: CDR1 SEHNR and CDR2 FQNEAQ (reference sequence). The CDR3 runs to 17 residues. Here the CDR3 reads CASSPSTGPNYNQPQHF. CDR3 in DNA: TGTGCCAGCAGCCCTTCGACAGGGCCGAACTACAATCAGCCCCAGCATTTT.

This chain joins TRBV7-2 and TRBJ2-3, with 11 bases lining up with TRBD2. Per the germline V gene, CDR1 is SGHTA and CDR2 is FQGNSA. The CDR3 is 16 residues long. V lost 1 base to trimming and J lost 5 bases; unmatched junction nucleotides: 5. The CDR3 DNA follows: TGTGCCAGCAGCTTAGTAGCGGGGGGGGGTATAGATACGCAGTATTTT. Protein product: CASSLVAGGGIDTQYF.

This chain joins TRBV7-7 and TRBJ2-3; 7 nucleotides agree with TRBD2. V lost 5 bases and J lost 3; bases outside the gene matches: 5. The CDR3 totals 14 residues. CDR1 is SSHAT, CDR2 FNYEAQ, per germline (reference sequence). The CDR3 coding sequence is TGTGCCAGCAGCCCCGGACTAGGAACAGATACGCAGTATTTT. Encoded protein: CASSPGLGTDTQYF.

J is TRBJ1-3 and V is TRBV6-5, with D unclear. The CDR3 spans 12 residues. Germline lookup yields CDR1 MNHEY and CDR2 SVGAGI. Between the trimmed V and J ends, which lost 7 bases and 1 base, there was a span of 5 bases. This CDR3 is CASKSSGNTIYF. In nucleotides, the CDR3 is TGTGCCAGCAAATCTTCTGGAAACACCATATATTTT.

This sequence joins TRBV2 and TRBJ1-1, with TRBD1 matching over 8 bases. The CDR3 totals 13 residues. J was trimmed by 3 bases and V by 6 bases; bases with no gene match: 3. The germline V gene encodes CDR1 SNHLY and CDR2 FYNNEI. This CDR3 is CASRATGDTEAFF. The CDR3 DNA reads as TGTGCCAGCAGGGCGACAGGGGACACTGAAGCTTTCTTT.

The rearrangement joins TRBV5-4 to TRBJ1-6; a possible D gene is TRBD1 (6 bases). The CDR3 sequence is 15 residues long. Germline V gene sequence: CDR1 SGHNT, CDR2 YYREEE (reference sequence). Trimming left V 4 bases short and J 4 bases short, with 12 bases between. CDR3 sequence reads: CASSLQGRYNSPLHF. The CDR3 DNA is TGTGCCAGCAGCCTACAGGGAAGGTATAATTCACCCCTCCACTTT.